This TCR beta chain was identified during a study of graft-versus-host responses after intestinal transplantation. Study details: Anti-thymocyte globulin induction was given to all recipients, followed by tacrolimus and steroids for about 3 years.

Data came from immunoSEQ multiplex PCR; TCRdb stores just in-frame clones and leaves some out. This table holds about 110,000 clones, about 94% found once. Germline V gene data show CDR1 as SGHTA and CDR2 as FQGTGA. V shed 2 bases and J 2 bases; nucleotides not matched to a gene: 3. CDR3 length equals 15 residues. With regard to this clone: Its antigen is as yet unknown.

Sequencing was performed on unstimulated CD8+ T cells sorted from spleen or lymph node cells, taken before intestinal transplant. This TCR came from a human donor who received an intestinal transplant. The chain is built from TRBV7-3 and TRBJ2-7, with 10 bases lining up with TRBD2. DNA for the CDR3: TGTGCCAGCAGCTTATTAGCGGGAGGCACCTACGAGCAGTACTTC. Translated: CASSLLAGGTYEQYF.